One sample yielded the 5 T cell receptor beta chains listed below, sequenced in a study of radiation and T cells in renal cell carcinoma. The protocol was immunoSEQ multiplex PCR, while the TCRdb copy is restricted to in-frame clones and leaves out a portion. The sample has some 120,000 clones; 88% are singletons. The sample's time point: blood 2 weeks post-SBRT. Treatment: 15 Gy SBRT to primary tumor, nephrectomy 4 weeks later. This specimen consisted of blood, obtained from a patient whose treatment included radiotherapy and nephrectomy. These receptors were collected from a woman in her seventies with renal cell carcinoma.

V and J are TRBV5-1 and TRBJ2-7; 7 bases line up with TRBD2. CDR1 and CDR2 from the germline V gene are SGHRS and YFSETQ. V lost 4 bases and J lost 5; bases outside the gene matches: 9. The CDR3 has 14 residues. The CDR3 sequence: CASSRSQGGDEQYF. DNA for the CDR3: TGCGCCAGCAGCCGGTCGCAGGGAGGGGACGAGCAGTACTTC.

The V and J genes are TRBV5-1 and TRBJ2-3; the D is unclear. Germline CDR1 is SGHRS and CDR2 is YFSETQ. The CDR3 length is 14 residues. Trimming stripped 5 bases from V and 3 bases from J, with 13 bases between. The CDR3 loop reads CASRSIRETDTQYF. The CDR3 nucleotides read TGCGCCAGCAGATCTATTCGAGAAACAGATACGCAGTATTTT.

The chain employs TRBV27 and TRBJ2-2, with 9 bases lining up with TRBD1. Looked up from germline, CDR1 is MNHEY and CDR2 is SMNVEV (reference sequence). Germline trimming cut 8 bases from V and 5 bases from J; bases unmatched to any gene: 6. This CDR3 has 14 residues. CDR3 loop: CASSRDRVTGELFF. The CDR3 DNA reads TGTGCCAGCTCCCGGGACAGGGTGACCGGGGAGCTGTTTTTT.

The chain employs TRBV10-3 and TRBJ2-3, with D unclear. Germline V lookup: CDR1 ENHRY, CDR2 SYGVKD. The CDR3 runs to 17 residues. V was trimmed by 4 bases and J by 0 bases, leaving 17 bases between them. CDR3 nucleotides: TGTGCCATCAGTGGATTACTAAGCGTACTTAGCACAGATACGCAGTATTTT. This translates into CAISGLLSVLSTDTQYF.

The rearrangement joins TRBV30 to TRBJ2-5; TRBD2 matches at 9 bases. Germline CDR1 GTSNPN, CDR2 SVGIG (reference sequence). CDR3 length: 15 residues. The V gene end was trimmed by 2 bases and the J gene end by 5 bases; junction bases not matched to a gene: 9. The CDR3 DNA reads as TGTGCCTGGAGTCCACGCGGGGGGGCTTGGGAGACCCAGTACTTC. Translated, it gives CAWSPRGGAWETQYF.